The 6 T cell receptor beta chains below all came from one sample that was sequenced in a study of T-cell reconstitution after alpha-beta-depleted transplantation in children. A TCRbeta library incorporating unique molecular identifiers was prepared. TCRdb used MiXCR to reprocess the PCR reads, holding one entry per CDR3 protein. The sample includes about 350,000 distinct CDR3 sequences, roughly 16% seen only once; the top ten take just over 40%. The source was PBMCs, mostly from graft donor cells, collected 360 days after TCRalphabeta/CD19-depleted stem cell transplant. The origin of the receptors is a male patient between 2 and 10 years old who had a stem cell transplant for acute lymphoblastic leukemia, so the T cells may come from the graft donor.

The rearrangement uses TRBV5-1 and TRBJ1-1, with a possible D match to TRBD1 (5 bases). CDR3 length: 13 residues. V was trimmed by 6 bases and J by 7 bases, leaving 16 bases between them. Germline V CDR1 and CDR2: SGHRS, YFSETQ. The DNA of the CDR3 is TGCGCCAGCAACAGGTTGGACGGGGATGAAGCTTTCTTT. Amino acid sequence: CASNRLDGDEAFF.

Only a few counts were recorded for this clonotype. The gene calls are TRBV18 and TRBJ2-5; D may be TRBD1 (5 bases). The CDR3 extends over 15 amino acids. Germline V gene sequence: CDR1 KGHSH, CDR2 LQKENI. V lost 2 bases and J lost 4, with 14 bases in between. The CDR3 here is CASSPLKGSRETQYF. CDR3 in DNA: TGTGCCAGCTCACCATTAAAGGGGTCCCGAGAGACCCAGTACTTC.

This sequence joins TRBV4-2 and TRBJ2-3; TRBD2 aligns across 8 bases. The CDR3 covers 18 residues. Germline V gives CDR1 LGHNA, CDR2 YNFKEQ. The CDR3: CTRLGLAGSEGCTDTQYF. The CDR3 bases are TGTACCCGACTCGGGCTAGCGGGTTCGGAGGGCTGCACAGATACGCAGTATTTT.

This chain links TRBV5-5 with TRBJ1-5; D remains ambiguous. Trimming took off 2 bases at V and 4 bases at J, with 10 bases between the two ends. The CDR3 is 14 amino acids. Germline values: CDR1 SGHKS, CDR2 YYEKEE (reference sequence). CDR3 nucleotide sequence: TGTGCCAGCAGCTTTCTCAGTTTTAATCAGCCCCAGCATTTT. It specifies CASSFLSFNQPQHF.

This clonotype was picked up many times. This sequence joins TRBV12-3 or TRBV12-4 and TRBJ2-5; 7 bases agree with TRBD2. After removal of 5 bases from V and 4 bases from J, the junction contained 4 bases not matched to a gene. The CDR3 loop spans 13 amino acids. In DNA, the CDR3 is TGTGCCAGCAGTCCACTAGCGCGAGAGACCCAGTACTTC. Translation: CASSPLARETQYF.

This chain links TRBV2 with TRBJ1-2; D perhaps matches TRBD1 (5 bases). The V gene lost 3 bases and the J gene lost 4 bases, with 15 bases spanning the gap. Per the germline V gene, CDR1 is SNHLY and CDR2 is FYNNEI. The CDR3 has 15 residues. This CDR3 is CASSDQQVISYGYTF. CDR3 nucleotide sequence: TGTGCCAGCAGTGATCAACAGGTGATCTCCTATGGCTACACCTTC. The whole variable domain, filled in from reference TRBV2 and TRBJ1-2, reads EPEVTQTPSHQVTQMGQEVILRCVPISNHLYFYWYRQILGQKVEFLVSFYNNEISEKSEIFDDQFSVERPDGSNFTLKIRSTKLEDSAMYFCASSDQQVISYGYTFGSGTRLTVV.